The TCR beta chain described here comes from a study of T cells in Graves' hyperthyroidism and ophthalmopathy (dated 2019 in TCRdb). Broadly, across the study: Peripheral blood samples were taken at initial diagnosis, before any treatment was given. A discovery cohort of roughly 100 patients, approximately 45 with Graves' ophthalmopathy and about 58 with stable Graves' hyperthyroidism, was used to find distinguishing TCR V-J signatures. Whether ophthalmopathy could be predicted prospectively was tested in an independent validation cohort made up of 18 to 20 hyperthyroidism patients plus 17 patients who later progressed to ophthalmopathy. The paper describes TCR Vbeta CDR3 sequencing of fewer than 150 peripheral blood samples, made up of around 41 ophthalmopathy patients, 70 to 75 hyperthyroidism patients and 17 progressor patients. The study also compared thyroid tissue and blood T-cell repertoires from over 5 Graves' hyperthyroidism patients. The roughly 91 discovery patients were randomly split 7:3 into training and test sets. Once sampling was done, hyperthyroidism patients were given methimazole at a starting dose of 30 mg daily, whereas ophthalmopathy patients were given high-dose intravenous methylprednisolone.

Hyperthyroidism patients were newly diagnosed, had a disease duration of under 2 months, and were aged 18 to 65 years. The study excluded patients with uncontrolled infections, other autoimmune diseases, pregnancy or lactation. Clinical symptoms, serum thyroxine and TRAb, thyroid ultrasound, and orbital computed tomography formed the basis for the diagnoses. For progressor patients, blood was drawn at the first diagnosis of hyperthyroidism, before any ophthalmopathy symptoms had appeared. PBMCs were separated from around 9.1 ml of fresh peripheral blood using Ficoll-Paque density gradient centrifugation. Progressor patients were defined as those initially diagnosed with Graves' hyperthyroidism in whom ophthalmopathy developed during follow-up. Trizol reagent was used to extract total RNA, and RNA quality was then checked on an Agilent 2100 Bioanalyzer. TCR beta CDR3 regions were amplified from RNA transcripts. For the first round of RT-PCR on the TCR CDR3, the HTBI primer set was used together with the Qiagen OneStep RT-PCR kit. A second multiplex PCR round built the libraries, followed by size selection and purification. Paired-end sequencing of the libraries was performed with 100 bp reads on an Illumina HiSeq2000. Regarding the original processing steps: SOAPnuke was used to process the raw data, with reads discarded if the reads contained adapters or uncalled bases, had a mean Phred below 15, or lacked an exact constant-primer or identifier match. COPE v1.2.5 was used to merge high-quality paired reads, and clonotypes were defined as unique nucleotide sequences. MiTCR v1.1 was used to align clonotypes to the IMGT TRBV, TRBD and TRBJ reference segments. Analysis was restricted to V-J combinations with a frequency above 0.0001, which covered 98% to 99.2% of repertoires. A TCS score was defined as the ratio of F50 (clonal expansion) to E x V (chaos), with BLOSUM62-based TCRdist applied between CDR3 peptides within each V-J. Welch's t-statistics and random forest reduced fewer than 600 V-J features to 13, which were used in a naive Bayes classifier (R e1071). TCRdb reran the public reads through fastp at Q25 and MiXCR, keeping productive beta chains. Here each entry gathers all rows of one CDR3 protein and keeps the most common genes and DNA. TCRdb's processing, not the study's, gives the V and J calls here. A total of roughly 580,000 distinct CDR3 sequences appear in this sample, about 15% of them only once. The ten biggest clones cover roughly 6.2% of the sample.

On this clonotype: Its cognate antigen has yet to be identified. No base quality information exists; no much larger clone differs at one position.

The germline V gene gives CDR1 as SGHTA and CDR2 as FQGTGA. The trim is 1 base for V and 1 base for J, with a gap of 14 bases between the germline ends. The CDR3 numbers 17 residues from cysteine through phenylalanine. This entry keeps only the CDR3 DNA: 51 bases, framed from base 1. Results and caveats for the whole study, not just this receptor: Ophthalmopathy was separated from stable hyperthyroidism by a 13 V-J signature model, with 85% to 90% sensitivity and roughly 81% specificity obtained in cross-validation and 80%/75% obtained in testing. During validation, the model predicted progression to ophthalmopathy a median of around 6 months ahead of onset, with roughly 65% sensitivity and around 73% specificity. Most expanded thyroid clonotypes (frequency above 0.001) were also detected in blood, suggesting blood repertoires may reflect thyroid immune responses. Sample size was not statistically predetermined, and blinding of investigators to group allocation was not performed.

Recombination linked TRBV7-3 to TRBJ2-1, with no confident D gene call. This clonotype originated in a woman aged 25 to 39 with Graves' hyperthyroidism that later progressed to Graves' ophthalmopathy. Material for sequencing was blood. The CDR3 region reads CASSLNPQMGSYNEQFF. The DNA sequence follows: TGTGCCAGCAGCTTAAACCCCCAAATGGGGTCCTACAATGAGCAGTTCTTC.